This T cell receptor (beta chain) was obtained from a study of blood T cell repertoires in COVID-19. For the study at large: Both acute and convalescent COVID-19 samples were obtained from the United States, Italy and Spain. PBMCs, B-cell-depleted T cells, or T cells were the source of the cDNA or gDNA that made up the material.

Per the study methods: Scientists estimated how many nucleated cells there were by amplifying reference gene primers. Clones were sequenced by immunoSEQ multiplex PCR, and TCRdb holds only the in-frame ones, with some missing. V and J calls and clone size follow that table, whereas D and trimming were derived from the DNA. The table has tens of thousands of clones, approximately 81% seen once. This CDR3 comprises 18 residues. In germline, CDR1 is LNHDA, CDR2 SQIVND (reference sequence). The V and J ends lost 0 bases and 6 bases respectively, with 21 bases between them. Sequencing input: peripheral blood. The TCR comes from a man at least 80 years old with acute or convalescent COVID-19. The rearrangement uses TRBV19 and TRBJ2-4; perhaps TRBD1 as D (6 bases). The CDR3 nucleotides are TGTGCCAGTAGTATAGATAACAGGGACCTGCAGGGCAGAAACATTCAGTACTTC. This gives the protein CASSIDNRDLQGRNIQYF.